The rows below give T cell receptor beta chains drawn from one sample of a study of T cell responses to AZD1222 COVID-19 vaccine. Measured with immunoSEQ multiplex PCR; TCRdb has only the in-frame clones, and not every one. Counted here are 95,000 to 150,000 clones, roughly 90% occurring once; the ten biggest clones make up roughly 4.5%. The specimen was peripheral blood, collected on day 0 of AZD1222 vaccination. The receptors come from an adult in good health. Both conserved end residues are part of each CDR3. Each record gives: clone size, D gene, J gene, V gene, CDR3 DNA, CDR3 protein. A D gene is named only where the DNA matches it firmly. Not every row has a clone size; where given, it reads once, few, many or a size class.

abundance: NA; d_gene: TRBD1; j_gene: TRBJ1-2; v_gene: TRBV24-1; CDR3nt: TGTGCCACCAGTGGGGCAACCGGGACAGGGTTGGGCTACACCTTC; CDR3aa: CATSGATGTGLGYTF
abundance: once; d_gene: NA; j_gene: TRBJ2-3; v_gene: TRBV5-6; CDR3nt: TGTGCCAGCAGCTTGGGGGGCCGGAGCACAGATACGCAGTATTTT; CDR3aa: CASSLGGRSTDTQYF
abundance: NA; d_gene: NA; j_gene: TRBJ1-6; v_gene: TRBV9; CDR3nt: TGTGCCAGCGGGATGGACAGCTTGGGTTCACCCCTCCACTTT; CDR3aa: CASGMDSLGSPLHF
abundance: NA; d_gene: NA; j_gene: TRBJ1-5; v_gene: TRBV24-1; CDR3nt: TGTGCCACCAGTGATAGGCGGGATTTTTTCAATCAGCCCCAGCATTTT; CDR3aa: CATSDRRDFFNQPQHF
abundance: NA; d_gene: NA; j_gene: TRBJ2-1; v_gene: TRBV6-5; CDR3nt: TGTGCCAGCAGTCACGTACGGGGGCCTGTAGATGAGCAGTTCTTC; CDR3aa: CASSHVRGPVDEQFF
abundance: few; d_gene: TRBD2; j_gene: TRBJ2-1; v_gene: TRBV6-2/TRBV6-3; CDR3nt: TGTGCCAGCAGTTACTCGGCTAGCGGGGGAGGGGAGCAGTTCTTC; CDR3aa: CASSYSASGGGEQFF
abundance: NA; d_gene: TRBD1; j_gene: TRBJ1-1; v_gene: TRBV25-1; CDR3nt: TGTGCCAGCAGTGTCGGACAGGTTGCTGAAGCTTTCTTT; CDR3aa: CASSVGQVAEAFF
abundance: NA; d_gene: NA; j_gene: TRBJ1-2; v_gene: TRBV25-1; CDR3nt: TGTGCCAGCAGTGCCACAGGACGGGTTCTTGGTGGCTACACCTTC; CDR3aa: CASSATGRVLGGYTF
abundance: few; d_gene: NA; j_gene: TRBJ2-5; v_gene: TRBV5-1; CDR3nt: TGCGCCAGCAGCTTGGTGGGCATCGAGGGGGAGACCCAGTACTTC; CDR3aa: CASSLVGIEGETQYF
abundance: NA; d_gene: NA; j_gene: TRBJ1-2; v_gene: TRBV28; CDR3nt: TGTGCCAGCAGGGGGACATTCGGTGGCTACACCTTC; CDR3aa: CASRGTFGGYTF
abundance: NA; d_gene: NA; j_gene: TRBJ2-7; v_gene: TRBV4-2; CDR3nt: TGTGCCAGCAGCCAAGGCAGCACCTACGAGCAGTACTTC; CDR3aa: CASSQGSTYEQYF
abundance: NA; d_gene: TRBD1; j_gene: TRBJ1-4; v_gene: TRBV28; CDR3nt: TGTGCCAGCAGTTCTTCCGGGACAGCCGATGAAAAACTGTTTTTT; CDR3aa: CASSSSGTADEKLFF
abundance: NA; d_gene: TRBD1; j_gene: TRBJ2-3; v_gene: TRBV9; CDR3nt: TGTGCCAGCAGCCCAGGGGGACGGCCAGGCGATACGCAGTATTTT; CDR3aa: CASSPGGRPGDTQYF
abundance: NA; d_gene: NA; j_gene: TRBJ2-1; v_gene: TRBV24-1; CDR3nt: TGTGCCACCAGTGAGGGCGGGTCCTACAATGAGCAGTTCTTC; CDR3aa: CATSEGGSYNEQFF
abundance: NA; d_gene: NA; j_gene: TRBJ1-2; v_gene: TRBV6-1; CDR3nt: TGTGCCAGCAGTGAAAGTCGGGGCCTTGGGGTAAGGTATGGCTACACCTTC; CDR3aa: CASSESRGLGVRYGYTF
abundance: few; d_gene: NA; j_gene: TRBJ1-2; v_gene: TRBV12-3/TRBV12-4; CDR3nt: TGTGCCAGTTCCTGGGCAGGGGACGCTGGCTACACCTTC; CDR3aa: CASSWAGDAGYTF
abundance: NA; d_gene: NA; j_gene: TRBJ2-1; v_gene: TRBV4-2; CDR3nt: TGTGCCAGCAGCCAACCAATAGCGGCTTTAAAGTACAATGAGCAGTTCTTC; CDR3aa: CASSQPIAALKYNEQFF
abundance: NA; d_gene: NA; j_gene: TRBJ2-3; v_gene: TRBV9; CDR3nt: TGTGCCAGCAGCGTAGCTAACAGTGGCACAGATACGCAGTATTTT; CDR3aa: CASSVANSGTDTQYF
abundance: NA; d_gene: NA; j_gene: TRBJ1-3; v_gene: TRBV9; CDR3nt: TGTGCCAGCAGCGGGGGCGGCTCCAAAAAGCGGGGAAACACCATATATTTT; CDR3aa: CASSGGGSKKRGNTIYF
abundance: NA; d_gene: NA; j_gene: TRBJ2-1; v_gene: TRBV28; CDR3nt: TGTGCCAGCAGTCTCCCAAGCTCTGAGCAGTTCTTC; CDR3aa: CASSLPSSEQFF